The 2 T cell receptor beta chains listed next were all sequenced from one sample in a study of shared clonotypes between healthy human individuals (dated by TCRdb to the early 2020s). Library prep was done by the immunoSEQ multiplex PCR assay. TCRdb obtained this table from immuneACCESS and retained in-frame rearrangements with V and J assigned. These tables miss some clones; where compared with another copy, unresolved V genes account for less than half of the shortfall, and the remainder is unexplained. This sample comprises more than 1,200,000 clones, around 98.5% of them detected only once. Around 0.38% of the sample rests with the top ten. Sample: naive CD4+ T cells sorted from blood. What this sample's cell subset or site label stands for: CD45RA+ positively selected. All receptors derive from a young man in good health.

In DNA form, the CDR3 reads TGTGCCAGTACCCCGACTAGCGGGGGCTCCTACGAGCAGTACTTC. Residues: CASTPTSGGSYEQYF. The chain is built from TRBV19 and TRBJ2-7; TRBD2 aligns across 12 bases. The V and J ends lost 7 bases and 0 bases, in that order; junction bases with no gene match: 4. Germline V CDR1 and CDR2: LNHDA, SQIVND (reference sequence). This CDR3 is 15 amino acids long. Full variable domain (outside the CDR3, taken from reference TRBV19 and TRBJ2-7): DGGITQSPKYLFRKEGQNVTLSCEQNLNHDAMYWYRQDPGQGLRLIYYSQIVNDFQKGDIAEGYSVSREKKESFPLTVTSAQKNPTAFYLCASTPTSGGSYEQYFGPGTRLTVT.

The rearrangement joins TRBV6-5 to TRBJ1-5; weak D call: TRBD1 (5 bases). Germline V gene lookup returns CDR1 MNHEY and CDR2 SVGAGI. Trimming took off 0 bases at V and 2 bases at J, with 11 bases between the two ends. This CDR3 region has 16 residues. As DNA, the CDR3 is TGTGCCAGCAGTTACTCGCCGGGGCCTGGCAATCAGCCCCAGCATTTT. This sequence encodes CASSYSPGPGNQPQHF.